Below are 19 T cell receptor beta chains sequenced from a single sample in a study of T-cell reconstitution after alpha-beta-depleted transplantation in children (dated by TCRdb to about 2016). Library generation was performed with PCR. Data came from an Illumina HiSeq 2500. To normalize quantification of the TCRbeta repertoire, the TCR libraries were built with molecular barcoding that relied on unique molecular identifiers. TCRdb reanalyzed the raw reads on its own, using fastp at Q25 for trimming and MiXCR for clone calling, and kept in-frame beta chains. All rows with the same CDR3 protein become a single entry with the most common DNA and genes. Counted in this sample were 490,000 or so distinct CDR3 sequences; roughly a tenth of them appeared once. The ten most abundant clones make up around 2% of the sample. The sample's treatment or condition label, in plain terms: allogeneic hematopoietic cell transplantation with graft depleted of TCRalphabeta T cells and CD19 B cells.

The sequences come from PBMCs, collected before TCRalphabeta/CD19-depleted stem cell transplant. These receptors were collected from a child aged 2-9 years with inherited bone marrow failure, due to receive a stem cell transplant.

The chain couples TRBV27 to TRBJ2-7, with D unresolved. The germline CDR1 and CDR2 sequences are MNHEY and SMNVEV (reference sequence). This CDR3 contains 13 residues. The V gene lost 10 bases and the J gene lost 0 bases, with 13 bases spanning the gap. As DNA, the CDR3 is TGTGCCACAGGACGGGCAAACTCCTACGAGCAGTACTTC. Translating gives CATGRANSYEQYF.

The V and J genes are TRBV19 and TRBJ2-3, with D possibly being TRBD1 or TRBD2 (5 bases each). Germline CDR1 reads LNHDA; CDR2 reads SQIVND (reference sequence). This CDR3 comprises 12 residues. The V gene lost 8 bases and the J gene lost 2 bases, with 8 bases spanning the gap. This CDR3 reads CASGTITDTQYF. The DNA of the CDR3 is TGTGCCAGTGGGACCATCACAGATACGCAGTATTTT. The full variable domain, its missing parts supplied by reference TRBV19 and TRBJ2-3, is DGGITQSPKYLFRKEGQNVTLSCEQNLNHDAMYWYRQDPGQGLRLIYYSQIVNDFQKGDIAEGYSVSREKKESFPLTVTSAQKNPTAFYLCASGTITDTQYFGPGTRLTVL.

This clonotype was observed at least ten times. This sequence joins TRBV12-3 or TRBV12-4 and TRBJ2-2; D perhaps matches TRBD2 (5 bases). The CDR3 sequence is 12 residues long. V dropped 6 bases and J dropped 10 bases, with 12 bases sitting between them. CDR3 DNA sequence: TGTGCCAGCAGCGGGGATTCCGTGGAGCTGTTTTTT. This codes for CASSGDSVELFF.

This clonotype has a count of ten or more. This rearrangement joins TRBV5-1 to TRBJ1-2; no clear D gene. The germline V gene has CDR1 SGHRS and CDR2 YFSETQ. The CDR3 consists of 13 residues. V was cut by 5 bases and J by 5 bases, with 13 bases left in between. The CDR3 loop reads CASRGDFPYGYTF. The CDR3 DNA is TGCGCCAGCAGGGGAGATTTTCCGTATGGCTACACCTTC.

The chain has TRBV12-5 and TRBJ2-5; D gene ambiguous. Germline V gives CDR1 LGHNT, CDR2 FRNRAP. CDR3 length: 13 amino acids. V shed 2 bases and J shed 1 base, with 5 bases lying between them. This CDR3 reads CASGLMSQETQYF. Here the CDR3 DNA reads TGTGCTAGTGGTTTGATGTCCCAAGAGACCCAGTACTTC.

This clonotype showed up many times. The V and J genes are TRBV7-9 and TRBJ2-3; no definite D call. Germline CDR1 and CDR2: SEHNR and FQNEAQ (reference sequence). V dropped 0 bases and J dropped 2 bases, with 12 bases sitting between them. The CDR3 runs to 16 residues. The CDR3 region has the DNA TGTGCCAGCAGCTTAGCGGACCTGGAATACACAGATACGCAGTATTTT. Protein: CASSLADLEYTDTQYF.

The V call is TRBV7-2, the J call TRBJ1-1; tentatively, D is TRBD1 (6 bases). V was pared by 5 bases and J by 4 bases, with 11 bases between. CDR1 is SGHTA and CDR2 is FQGNSA in the germline V gene. The CDR3 has 13 amino acids. The DNA of the CDR3 is TGTGCCAGCAGCCCCAGGGGACCCACTGAAGCTTTCTTT. It is translated as CASSPRGPTEAFF.

The sample holds many counts of this clonotype. This rearrangement joins TRBV11-2 to TRBJ1-1; D is perhaps TRBD1 (5 bases). The germline V gene has CDR1 SGHAT and CDR2 FQNNGV. This CDR3 region has 14 residues. Trimming pared 2 bases from V and 9 bases from J, leaving 16 bases between. CDR3 region: CASSLSGVRTQAFF. DNA for the CDR3: TGTGCCAGCAGCTTATCGGGGGTTAGGACACAAGCTTTCTTT.

The chain uses TRBV2 and TRBJ2-1; D is perhaps TRBD1 (6 bases). The CDR3 contains 15 residues. CDR1 is SNHLY, CDR2 FYNNEI, per germline. V gave up 3 bases and J gave up 2 bases, with 11 bases separating them. CDR3 amino acids: CASSEDSGPYNEQFF. The DNA of the CDR3 is TGTGCCAGCAGTGAGGACAGCGGCCCCTACAATGAGCAGTTCTTC.

This clonotype was seen many times. This chain connects TRBV25-1 to TRBJ2-1; the D gene is possibly TRBD1 (6 bases). The CDR3 is 15 amino acids. Germline loops: CDR1 MGHDK, CDR2 SYGVNS. V lost 3 bases to trimming and J lost 2 bases, with 11 bases between them. The DNA for the CDR3 is TGTGCCAGCAGTGACCCGGACAGTCCCTACAATGAGCAGTTCTTC. Protein sequence: CASSDPDSPYNEQFF.

This clonotype occurred many times. The chain carries TRBV20-1 and TRBJ2-7; 7 bases are a match to TRBD2. Per the germline V gene, CDR1 is DFQATT and CDR2 is SNEGSKA (reference sequence). CDR3 length: 11 amino acids. The CDR3 is CSGREGYEQYF. The CDR3 region has the DNA TGCAGCGGCAGGGAGGGATACGAGCAGTACTTC.

The chain links TRBV11-2 to TRBJ2-3; a weak D match, TRBD1 (5 bases). Germline CDR1 and CDR2: SGHAT and FQNNGV. The CDR3 extends over 13 amino acids. Trimming left V 4 bases short and J 4 bases short, with 9 bases between. CDR3 region: CASSYTGADTQYF. As DNA, the CDR3 is TGTGCCAGCAGCTATACAGGCGCAGATACGCAGTATTTT.

The sample holds many counts of this clonotype. The chain couples TRBV7-9 to TRBJ2-1, with D possibly matching TRBD2 (5 bases). The CDR3 contains 14 residues. Trimming pared 6 bases from V and 4 bases from J, leaving 13 bases between. Germline lookup yields CDR1 SEHNR and CDR2 FQNEAQ (reference sequence). The CDR3 coding sequence is TGTGCCAGCAGATCGTCCGGACTTTACAATGAGCAGTTCTTC. Amino acid sequence: CASRSSGLYNEQFF.

This clonotype was seen many times. The J gene is TRBJ2-7, the V gene TRBV5-1; D might be TRBD1 (6 bases). This CDR3 region has 16 residues. Trimming pared 0 bases from V and 3 bases from J, leaving 16 bases between. Germline V CDR1 and CDR2: SGHRS, YFSETQ. The CDR3 loop is CASSLGGRGRNYEQYF. The CDR3 DNA sequence: TGCGCCAGCAGCTTGGGCGGCAGGGGACGAAACTACGAGCAGTACTTC.

This clonotype was counted between two and nine times. This chain uses TRBV7-2 with TRBJ2-3; the match to TRBD2 covers 8 bases. The CDR3 runs to 14 residues. Unmatched junction bases numbered 10, after V lost 5 bases and J lost 9 bases. The germline V gene encodes CDR1 SGHTA and CDR2 FQGNSA. CDR3 protein: CASSQTGTSTTQYF. CDR3 DNA sequence: TGTGCCAGCAGCCAGACCGGGACTAGTACGACGCAGTATTTT.

The sample holds many counts of this clonotype. The CDR3 loop reads CASSSPGQSSYEQYF. The DNA of the CDR3 is TGTGCCAGCAGCTCGCCGGGACAGAGCTCCTACGAGCAGTACTTC. This sequence joins TRBV12-3 or TRBV12-4 and TRBJ2-7; TRBD1 aligns across 7 bases. The CDR3 sequence is 15 residues long. Unmatched junction bases numbered 8, after V lost 6 bases and J lost 0 bases.

The table lists this clonotype with many counts. The chain is built from TRBV14 and TRBJ2-1, with 10 bases lining up with TRBD2. The V gene's germline CDR1 is SGHDN and CDR2 FVKESK. After removal of 3 bases from V and 2 bases from J, the junction contained 4 bases not matched to a gene. The CDR3 has 16 residues. The CDR3: CASSHPGTSAYNEQFF. CDR3 in DNA: TGTGCCAGCAGCCATCCCGGGACTAGCGCCTACAATGAGCAGTTCTTC.

The chain carries TRBV6-5 and TRBJ1-3, with 7 nucleotides matching TRBD1. There are 16 residues in the CDR3. Trimming cost V 6 bases and J 2 bases; bases outside gene matches: 10. Germline V CDR1 and CDR2: MNHEY, SVGAGI. Written as DNA, the CDR3 is TGTGCCAGCAGCTTTCTCACGACAGGGCCTGGAAACACCATATATTTT. Protein: CASSFLTTGPGNTIYF.

This clonotype has ten or more counts. The CDR3 DNA follows: TGTGCCACCAGTGTTGGGGCAGTGCCTATGAGGTTCGGCTACACCTTC. This sequence encodes CATSVGAVPMRFGYTF. The gene calls are TRBV24-1 and TRBJ1-2; possibly TRBD1 for D (5 bases). Germline V gene lookup returns CDR1 KGHDR and CDR2 SFDVKD. Trimming cost V 5 bases and J 8 bases, with 23 bases left between them. CDR3 length: 16 amino acids.